This T cell receptor beta chain was found in a study of OX40 agonist ivuxolimab in advanced cancers. Study overall: Ivuxolimab, which is an agonistic anti-OX40 (CD134) antibody, was administered to the patients.

As concerns this clone: Its antigen remains unidentified.

The repertoire was sequenced with immunoSEQ multiplex PCR; TCRdb's copy has only in-frame clones and lacks some. The sample includes more than 45,000 clones, approximately 71% seen only once; the top ten take 2.6%. With V trimmed by 2 bases and J by 4 bases, 9 bases remained unmatched. Germline lookup yields CDR1 MGHRA and CDR2 YSYEKL. The CDR3 runs 18 residues. Study-wide points: At 0.1 to 3.0 mg/kg and by week 6, CD4+ and CD8+ T cells in the blood had expanded clonally.

The starting material was CD4+ or CD8+ T cells sorted from blood, obtained in a trial of the OX40 agonist ivuxolimab. The receptor's source is an adult with an advanced solid tumor such as melanoma, head and neck, liver or kidney cancer. The V gene is TRBV4-1, the J gene TRBJ2-7, with 15 bases aligning to TRBD2. CDR3 region: CASSQSDFGLAGGYEQYF. The DNA for the CDR3 is TGCGCCAGCAGCCAAAGCGACTTCGGACTAGCGGGAGGGTACGAGCAGTACTTC.